Shown below are 3 T cell receptor beta chains from a single sample sequenced in a study of T cell changes during pregnancy in multiple sclerosis. Assay used: immunoSEQ multiplex PCR; TCRdb lists only in-frame clones, some missing. The sample contains fewer than 50,000 clones, roughly 95% of which appear only once. The sample in question was CD4+ T cells from peripheral blood mononuclear cells, obtained in the third trimester of pregnancy. The receptor source for this set is a female donor with multiple sclerosis, enrolled in a pregnancy study.

The CDR3 region is CAISGPGQAGGTQYF. CDR3 bases: TGTGCCATCAGTGGTCCGGGACAGGCCGGGGGTACGCAGTATTTT. The chain uses TRBV10-3 and TRBJ2-3; 8 bases agree with TRBD1. With 4 bases clipped from V and 8 bases from J, the junction kept 11 bases outside the gene matches. The germline CDR1 and CDR2 sequences are ENHRY and SYGVKD. The CDR3 sequence is 15 residues long.

The gene calls are TRBV19 and TRBJ2-5, with 8 nucleotides matching TRBD2. The CDR3 is 13 amino acids. The trim removed 7 bases at V and 4 bases at J, leaving 5 bases unmatched. The germline V gene encodes CDR1 LNHDA and CDR2 SQIVND (reference sequence). The CDR3 DNA is TGTGCCAGTACCCTCCGGGGGGGAGAGACCCAGTACTTC. Translation: CASTLRGGETQYF.

V usage is TRBV7-2 and J usage is TRBJ2-6, with a possible D match to TRBD1 (6 bases). V lost 5 bases and J lost 1, with 6 bases in between. The CDR3 loop spans 14 amino acids. Germline CDR1 reads SGHTA; CDR2 reads FQGNSA. Here the CDR3 DNA reads TGTGCCAGCAGCCAGGGGTCTGGGGCCAACGTCCTGACTTTC. Translated, it gives CASSQGSGANVLTF.